This T cell receptor beta chain was identified during a study of blood T cell repertoires in COVID-19. The authors' processing: Researchers report that nucleated cell counts were estimated from reference gene primer amplification. The table came from immunoSEQ multiplex PCR; TCRdb's copy has only in-frame clones and leaves some out. From that table come the V and J calls and clone size; the DNA was used to work out D and trimming. The table has 80,000 to 100,000 clones, over 70% seen once. The sample taken for sequencing was peripheral blood. The clonotype comes from a man aged 50-60 years who had recovered from COVID-19.

CDR3 sequence: CASSQASGLAGAYEQYF. In nucleotides, the CDR3 is TGTGCCAGCAGCCAGGCTTCCGGTCTAGCGGGTGCCTACGAGCAGTACTTC. The chain is built from TRBV3-1 (or the pseudogene TRBV3-2) and TRBJ2-7; TRBD2 agrees at 8 bases. CDR3 size: 17 residues. Unmatched junction bases numbered 12, after V lost 3 bases and J lost 2 bases. The germline CDR1 and CDR2 sequences are LGHDT and YNNKEL (reference sequence).